This T cell receptor beta chain originates from a study of technical replicates of blood from a few donors. Per the germline V gene, CDR1 is SGHRS and CDR2 is YFSETQ. The CDR3 length is 15 residues. Deletions cut 2 bases from V and 2 bases from J, with 14 bases between. The protocol was immunoSEQ multiplex PCR, while the TCRdb copy is restricted to in-frame clones and leaves out a portion. The table records approximately 85,000 clones, about 90% of them present only once. The rearrangement links TRBV5-1 to TRBJ2-7; a weak D match, TRBD1 (7 bases). Sequences were obtained from T cells isolated from PBMCs. This TCR derives from a human donor in good health. CDR3 DNA: TGCGCCAGCAGCTTAGGAGGGGGCGACGCCTACGAGCAGTACTTC. Protein sequence: CASSLGGGDAYEQYF.